This TCR beta chain was identified during a study of breast tumors, draining lymph nodes, adjacent tissues. Findings and caveats of the study: Tumor TCR diversity was below lymph nodes but above nontumor tissue. Most tumor T cells seemingly derive from lymph node, then expand in tumor. Compared with basal-like, luminal-like tumors shared significantly more repertoire with nontumor tissue. The lymph node origin of tumor T cells was framed as consistent with a hypothesis, not demonstrated.

Each CDR3 protein gets one entry after TCRdb re-called the multiplex PCR reads with MiXCR. The table lists roughly 32,000 distinct CDR3 sequences, over 30% of them singletons, with under 13% in the top ten. Germline loops: CDR1 SGHAT, CDR2 FQNNGV. J gave up 5 bases and V 5 bases, and 7 bases lay outside the gene matches. The CDR3 is 14 residues long. As regards this clonotype: Its antigen remains unidentified.

This receptor was identified in a female donor with breast cancer. Some clones in this sample may be carry-over from other donors' samples. Sequenced sample: breast tumor tissue. The gene calls are TRBV11-2 and TRBJ1-2; 8 nucleotides agree with TRBD1. The CDR3 loop is CASSPRQGRYGYTF. The DNA for the CDR3 is TGTGCCAGCAGCCCCAGACAGGGGCGGTATGGCTACACCTTC.